Sequencing of this T cell receptor beta chain was carried out in a study of T cell repertoires in aging, cancer and after chemotherapy. Study details: Six age groups, ranging from 30 or younger to 70 or older, included the donors. Over several months to years, re-sampled healthy donor repertoires clearly shared clones. The whole study produced a dataset of approximately 10 million TCR reads.

Amplification of TCR beta used genomic DNA extracted from peripheral blood. Germline lookup yields CDR1 KGHSH and CDR2 LQKENI. The CDR3 spans 16 residues. Trimming removed 3 bases from V and 8 bases from J; junction bases left unmatched: 12. TRB rearrangements spanning V, D and J were amplified using mixed TRB-A/B primers. TCRdb re-derived calls from the multiplex PCR reads in MiXCR, one entry per CDR3 protein. The sample lists roughly 6,000 distinct CDR3 sequences; 25% to 30% were seen once. The study's findings and limits: In healthy donors, age-related TCR diversity loss mainly reflected lost richness.

This clonotype showed up just a few times. Antigen: not known. The V call is TRBV18, the J call TRBJ1-2, with 10 bases aligning to TRBD1. Sequencing was performed on blood. This TCR was recovered from a human donor in good health. CDR3 sequence: CASSPNSGTGDWGYTF. The CDR3 DNA follows: TGTGCCAGCTCACCTAATTCCGGGACAGGGGATTGGGGCTACACCTTC.